Below are 21 T cell receptor beta chains sequenced from a single sample in a study of T cells in tumors after PD-1 blockade. TCRdb's table, derived via immunoSEQ multiplex PCR, lists solely in-frame clones and lacks some. The sample holds about 3,700 clones; around 70% are singletons and the top ten take roughly a fifth. The source material was tumor tissue, sampled before anti-PD-1 treatment. These TCRs come from a human donor with basal cell carcinoma.

CDR3 sequence reads: CASSSRDTKLGELFF. The CDR3 DNA reads as TGCGCCAGCAGCTCAAGGGACACGAAACTCGGGGAGCTGTTTTTT. V is TRBV5-1 and J is TRBJ2-2; maybe TRBD1 (6 bases). The length of the CDR3 is 15 residues. The V end lost 3 bases, the J end lost 7 bases, and 16 bases lay between the germline ends. Germline CDR1 and CDR2: SGHRS and YFSETQ.

The rearrangement links TRBV5-5 to TRBJ1-5; maybe TRBD1 (5 bases). From germline, CDR1 is SGHKS and CDR2 YYEKEE (reference sequence). The CDR3 runs 15 residues. The V end lost 0 bases, the J end lost 5 bases, and 12 bases lay between the germline ends. The CDR3 bases are TGTGCCAGCAGCTTGGTCGTGGGGCCCCATCAGCCCCAGCATTTT. This gives the protein CASSLVVGPHQPQHF.

The genes are TRBV9 and TRBJ1-4, with TRBD1 matching over 8 bases. V was pared by 3 bases and J by 7 bases, with 8 bases of the junction left unmatched. The CDR3 has 15 residues. Germline values: CDR1 SGDLS, CDR2 YYNGEE. As DNA, the CDR3 is TGTGCCAGCAGCGCATCAGGGGGCAAGGGTGAAAAACTGTTTTTT. As protein: CASSASGGKGEKLFF.

CDR3 sequence (DNA): TGTCCCCTACTTAGAGGGACGTCGGCTCTTTACAATGAGCAGTTCTTC. This sequence encodes CPLLRGTSALYNEQFF. The chain has TRBV6-6 and TRBJ2-1, with D perhaps assigned TRBD1 or TRBD2 (5 bases each). This CDR3 has 16 amino acids. CDR1 and CDR2 from the germline V gene are MNHNY and SVGAGI (reference sequence).

This sequence joins TRBV6-5 and TRBJ2-6, with a tentative D call TRBD1 (6 bases). CDR3 length: 14 residues. Trimming shortened V by 6 bases and J by 4 bases, and 10 bases separated the two germline ends. Germline V CDR1 and CDR2: MNHEY, SVGAGI. The CDR3 is CASRTGTGANVLTF. The CDR3 bases are TGTGCCAGCAGAACAGGGACCGGGGCCAACGTCCTGACTTTC.

The chain is built from TRBV6-1 and TRBJ2-6; a possible D gene is TRBD2 (5 bases). The CDR3 spans 16 residues. Trimming stripped 3 bases from V and 0 bases from J, with 9 bases between. CDR1 is MNHNS and CDR2 is SASEGT in the germline V gene. CDR3 loop: CASSDPTSSGANVLTF. Written as DNA, the CDR3 is TGTGCCAGCAGTGATCCTACTAGCTCTGGGGCCAACGTCCTGACTTTC.

The chain joins TRBV5-4 to TRBJ2-1, with D possibly TRBD1 on 7 matching bases. The CDR3 extends over 13 amino acids. Germline CDR1 and CDR2: SGHNT and YYREEE (reference sequence). V shed 2 bases and J shed 8 bases, with 11 bases lying between them. The DNA for the CDR3 is TGTGCCAGCAGCTTAGGAGGGGGCGATGAGCAGTTCTTC. This sequence encodes CASSLGGGDEQFF. Drawing the rest from reference TRBV5-4 and TRBJ2-1, the complete variable domain is ETGVTQSPTHLIKTRGQQVTLRCSSQSGHNTVSWYQQALGQGPQFIFQYYREEENGRGNFPPRFSGLQFPNYSSELNVNALELDDSALYLCASSLGGGDEQFFGPGTRLTVL.

This sequence joins TRBV4-1 and TRBJ2-7; no clear D. V lost 1 base, J lost 2 bases, and 12 bases lay in between. Looked up from germline, CDR1 is MGHRA and CDR2 is YSYEKL. CDR3 length: 15 amino acids. CDR3 sequence reads: CASSQVPGATYEQYF. CDR3 nucleotides: TGCGCCAGCAGCCAAGTTCCCGGCGCAACCTACGAGCAGTACTTC.

The rearrangement joins TRBV11-3 to TRBJ2-3; D not certain. The CDR3 totals 13 residues. Trimming took 0 bases from V and 3 from J, leaving 4 bases between them. Germline assignment: CDR1 SGHNT and CDR2 YENEEA. Here the CDR3 DNA reads TGTGCCAGCAGCTTAGATATAACAGATACGCAGTATTTT. Its protein product is CASSLDITDTQYF.

This clone is medium-sized within its sample. The rearrangement joins TRBV7-6 to TRBJ2-7; D is unclear. The CDR3 length is 14 residues. The germline gives CDR1 SGHVS, CDR2 FNYEAQ. V was cut by 6 bases and J by 3 bases, with 15 bases left in between. The chain's CDR3 is CASSQEMGYYEQYF. For the CDR3, the DNA is TGTGCCAGCAGTCAGGAGATGGGGTACTACGAGCAGTACTTC.

J is TRBJ2-7 and V is TRBV7-3, with D perhaps being TRBD1 or TRBD2 (6 bases each). V was shortened by 5 bases and J by 9 bases, with 23 bases between the two germline ends. Germline assignment: CDR1 SGHTA and CDR2 FQGTGA. This CDR3 has 15 residues. CDR3 sequence: CASSRGPQTLSGQYF. Here the CDR3 DNA reads TGTGCCAGCAGCCGGGGGCCGCAGACCCTTTCTGGGCAGTACTTC.

This clone has only one observation. The chain employs TRBV2 and TRBJ2-3; 11 positions agree with TRBD2. The CDR3 is made up of 16 amino acids. Germline assignment: CDR1 SNHLY and CDR2 FYNNEI. J was trimmed by 5 bases and V by 6 bases; bases with no gene match: 10. CDR3 DNA sequence: TGTGCCAGCAGGGGAACTAGCGGGAGTCTTGTAGATACGCAGTATTTT. This codes for CASRGTSGSLVDTQYF.

This clone was recorded a few times. The gene calls are TRBV14 and TRBJ1-3; D remains ambiguous. The CDR3 extends over 14 amino acids. Deletions cut 3 bases from V and 0 bases from J, with 6 bases between. CDR1 and CDR2 from the germline V gene are SGHDN and FVKESK. CDR3 nucleotide sequence: TGTGCCAGCAGCCATGGTCGCTCTGGAAACACCATATATTTT. This encodes CASSHGRSGNTIYF.

The chain's CDR3 is CASSKRTGPNTGELFF. CDR3 sequence (DNA): TGTGCCAGCAGCAAGAGGACAGGGCCGAACACCGGGGAGCTGTTTTTT. The V call is TRBV21-1, the J call TRBJ2-2; the table's D call, TRBD1, was not checked against the DNA. TRBV21-1 constitutes a pseudogene. The CDR3 consists of 16 residues.

V is TRBV27 and J is TRBJ2-7, with 8 bases fitting TRBD1. The J segment lost 5 bases and the V segment lost 6 bases, leaving 6 bases of the junction unmatched. The CDR3 extends over 13 amino acids. Germline assignment: CDR1 MNHEY and CDR2 SMNVEV (reference sequence). The CDR3 DNA follows: TGTGCCAGCAGGGGGGACAGGTCGGACGAGCAGTACTTC. The encoded protein is CASRGDRSDEQYF.

The chain links TRBV6-2 or TRBV6-3 to TRBJ2-5; the match to TRBD1 covers 8 bases. The trim removed 5 bases at V and 1 base at J, leaving 6 bases unmatched. There are 15 residues in the CDR3. Germline values: CDR1 MNHEY, CDR2 SVGEGT. The CDR3 loop is CASSAWTGSQETQYF. In nucleotides, the CDR3 is TGTGCCAGCAGTGCGTGGACAGGGTCCCAAGAGACCCAGTACTTC.

This chain connects TRBV7-2 to TRBJ2-5; D may be TRBD1 (5 bases). The ends were cut back, 3 bases at V and 6 bases at J, with 14 bases in the middle. The CDR3 spans 14 residues. Germline-derived CDR1 and CDR2 are SGHTA and FQGNSA. CDR3 bases: TGTGCCAGCAGCTTCGTTCCAGGGTCGAAGACCCAGTACTTC. Protein: CASSFVPGSKTQYF. Together with reference TRBV7-2 and TRBJ2-5, the CDR3 gives the full variable domain: GAGVSQSPSNKVTEKGKDVELRCDPISGHTALYWYRQSLGQGLEFLIYFQGNSAPDKSGLPSDRFSAERTGGSVSTLTIQRTQQEDSAVYLCASSFVPGSKTQYFGPGTRLLVL.

This clone came up once. The chain joins TRBV5-4 to TRBJ1-2, with D tentatively TRBD1 (6 bases). CDR1 is SGHNT and CDR2 is YYREEE in the germline V gene (reference sequence). Trimming removed 3 bases from V and 5 bases from J, with 17 bases in between. The length of the CDR3 is 15 residues. The CDR3 protein is CASSWSTGTQYGYTF. DNA of the CDR3: TGTGCCAGCAGCTGGTCCACAGGGACACAATATGGCTACACCTTC.

The chain is built from TRBV7-2 and TRBJ2-3, with TRBD1 as a possible D gene (6 bases). The CDR3 length is 14 residues. Germline values: CDR1 SGHTA, CDR2 FQGNSA. Trimming pared 4 bases from V and 3 bases from J, leaving 11 bases between. CDR3 sequence reads: CASSYGTLTDTQYF. CDR3 in DNA: TGTGCCAGCAGCTACGGGACACTTACAGATACGCAGTATTTT.

CDR3 loop: CASNARASNSPLHF. The CDR3 DNA reads as TGTGCCAGCAATGCTCGGGCCTCTAATTCACCCCTCCACTTT. The V call is TRBV6-6, the J call TRBJ1-6; D unresolved. The CDR3 sequence is 14 residues long. Germline loops: CDR1 MNHNY, CDR2 SVGAGI (reference sequence). Trimming pared 7 bases from V and 6 bases from J, leaving 13 bases between.

This clone was counted only a few times. This sequence joins TRBV24-1 and TRBJ2-1; D is ambiguous. Germline V gives CDR1 KGHDR, CDR2 SFDVKD. V lost 1 base and J 10 bases, leaving 16 bases between the germline ends. The CDR3 is 15 amino acids. The CDR3 DNA is TGTGCCACCAGTGATTTTTGGTCCCCTGTTGGGGAGCAGTTCTTC. This translates into CATSDFWSPVGEQFF.